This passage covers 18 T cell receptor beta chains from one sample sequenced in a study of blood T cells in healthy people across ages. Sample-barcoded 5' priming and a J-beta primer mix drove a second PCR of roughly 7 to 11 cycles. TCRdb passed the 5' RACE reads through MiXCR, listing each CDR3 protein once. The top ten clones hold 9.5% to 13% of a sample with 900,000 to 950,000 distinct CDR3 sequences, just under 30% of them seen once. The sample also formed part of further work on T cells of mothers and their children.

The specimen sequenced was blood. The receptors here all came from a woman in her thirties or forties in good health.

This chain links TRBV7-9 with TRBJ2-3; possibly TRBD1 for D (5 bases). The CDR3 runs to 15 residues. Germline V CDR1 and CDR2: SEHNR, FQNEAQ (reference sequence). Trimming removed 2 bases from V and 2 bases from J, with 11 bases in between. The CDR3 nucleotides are TGTGCCAGCAGCTTAAAACAGGACCTCACAGATACGCAGTATTTT. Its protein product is CASSLKQDLTDTQYF.

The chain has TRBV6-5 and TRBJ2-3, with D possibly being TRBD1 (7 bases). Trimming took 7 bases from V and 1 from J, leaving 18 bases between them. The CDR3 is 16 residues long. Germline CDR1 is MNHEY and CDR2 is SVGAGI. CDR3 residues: CASTSEGASGTDTQYF. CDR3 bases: TGTGCCAGCACGTCGGAGGGGGCTAGCGGCACAGATACGCAGTATTTT.

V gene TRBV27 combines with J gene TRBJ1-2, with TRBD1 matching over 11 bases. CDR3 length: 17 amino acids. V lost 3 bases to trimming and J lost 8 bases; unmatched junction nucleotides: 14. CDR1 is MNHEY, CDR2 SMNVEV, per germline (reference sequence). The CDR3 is CASSFMAKGQGGDGYTF. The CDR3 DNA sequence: TGTGCCAGCAGTTTTATGGCCAAGGGACAGGGGGGTGACGGCTACACCTTC.

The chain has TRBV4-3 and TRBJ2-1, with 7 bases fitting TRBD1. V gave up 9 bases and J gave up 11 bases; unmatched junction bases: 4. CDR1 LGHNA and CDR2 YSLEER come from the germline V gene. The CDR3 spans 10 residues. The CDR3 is CASDRDKQFF. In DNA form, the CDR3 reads TGCGCCAGTGACAGGGATAAGCAGTTCTTC.

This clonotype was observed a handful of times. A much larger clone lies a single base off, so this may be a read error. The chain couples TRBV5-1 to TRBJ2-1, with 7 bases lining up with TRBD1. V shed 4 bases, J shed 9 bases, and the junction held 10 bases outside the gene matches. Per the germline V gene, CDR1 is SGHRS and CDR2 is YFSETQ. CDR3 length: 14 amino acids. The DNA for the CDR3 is TGCGCCAGCAGCCCTCGGGCAGGGGGTGGTGAGCAGTTCTTC. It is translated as CASSPRAGGGEQFF.

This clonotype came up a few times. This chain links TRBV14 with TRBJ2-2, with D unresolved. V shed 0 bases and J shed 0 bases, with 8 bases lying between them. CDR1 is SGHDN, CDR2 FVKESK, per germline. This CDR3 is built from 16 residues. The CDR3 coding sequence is TGTGCCAGCAGCCAAGATATGGCAGCGAACACCGGGGAGCTGTTTTTT. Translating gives CASSQDMAANTGELFF.

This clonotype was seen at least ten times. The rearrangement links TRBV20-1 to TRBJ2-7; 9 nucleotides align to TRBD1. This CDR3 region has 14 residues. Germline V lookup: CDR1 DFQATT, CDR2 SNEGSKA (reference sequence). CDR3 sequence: CSRSLQGQGGVQYF. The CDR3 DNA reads TGCAGCCGCTCCCTCCAGGGACAGGGAGGCGTGCAGTACTTC.

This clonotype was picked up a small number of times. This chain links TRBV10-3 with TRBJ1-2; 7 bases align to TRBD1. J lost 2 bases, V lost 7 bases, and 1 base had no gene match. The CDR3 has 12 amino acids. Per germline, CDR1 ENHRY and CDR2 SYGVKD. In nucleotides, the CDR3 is TGTGCCATCAAGGGACAGAACTATGGCTACACCTTC. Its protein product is CAIKGQNYGYTF.

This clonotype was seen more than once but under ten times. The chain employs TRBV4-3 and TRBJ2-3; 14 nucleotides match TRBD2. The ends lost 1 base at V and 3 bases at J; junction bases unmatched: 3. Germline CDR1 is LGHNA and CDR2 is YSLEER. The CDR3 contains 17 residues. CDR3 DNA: TGCGCCAGCAGCCAAGCGGGACTAGCGGGGGTTACAGATACGCAGTATTTT. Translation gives CASSQAGLAGVTDTQYF.

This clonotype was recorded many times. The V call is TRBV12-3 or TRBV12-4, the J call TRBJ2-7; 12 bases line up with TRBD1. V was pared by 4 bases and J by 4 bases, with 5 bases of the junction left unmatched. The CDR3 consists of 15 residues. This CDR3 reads CASSSRDRGQYEQYF. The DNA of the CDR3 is TGTGCCAGCAGTTCCCGGGACAGGGGGCAATACGAGCAGTACTTC.

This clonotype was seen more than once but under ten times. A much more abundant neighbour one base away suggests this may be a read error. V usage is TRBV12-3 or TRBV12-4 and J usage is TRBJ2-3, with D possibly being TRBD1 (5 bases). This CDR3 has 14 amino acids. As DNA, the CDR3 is TGTGCCAGCAGTTTGACAGTGGGCACAGATGCGCAGTATTTT. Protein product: CASSLTVGTDAQYF.

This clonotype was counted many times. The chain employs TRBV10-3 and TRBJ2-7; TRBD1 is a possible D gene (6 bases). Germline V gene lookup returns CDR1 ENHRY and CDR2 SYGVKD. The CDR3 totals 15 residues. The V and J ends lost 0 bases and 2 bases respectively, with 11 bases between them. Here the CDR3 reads CAISESNGQTYEQYF. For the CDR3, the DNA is TGTGCCATCAGTGAGTCGAACGGACAGACCTACGAGCAGTACTTC.

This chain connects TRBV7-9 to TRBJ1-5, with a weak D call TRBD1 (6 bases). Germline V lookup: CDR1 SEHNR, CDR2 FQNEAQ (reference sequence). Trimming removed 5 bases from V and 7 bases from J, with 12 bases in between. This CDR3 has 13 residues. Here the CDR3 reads CASSVQGTQPQHF. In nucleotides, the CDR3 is TGTGCCAGCAGCGTACAGGGTACCCAGCCCCAGCATTTT.

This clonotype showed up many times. Here the CDR3 reads CASSDLAGITQYF. The CDR3 DNA sequence: TGTGCCAGCAGTGACCTAGCGGGGATTACGCAGTATTTT. The J gene is TRBJ2-3, the V gene TRBV6-4, with 9 bases lining up with TRBD2. Trimming removed 2 bases from V and 8 bases from J; junction bases left unmatched: 2. This CDR3 spans 13 amino acids. The germline V gene has CDR1 MRHNA and CDR2 SNTAGT.

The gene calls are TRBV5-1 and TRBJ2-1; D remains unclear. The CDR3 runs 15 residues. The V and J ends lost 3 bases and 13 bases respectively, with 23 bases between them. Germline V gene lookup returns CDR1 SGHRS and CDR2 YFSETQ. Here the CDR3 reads CASSSAPGRQETQFF. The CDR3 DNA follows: TGCGCCAGCAGCTCGGCACCGGGTAGGCAAGAGACCCAGTTCTTC. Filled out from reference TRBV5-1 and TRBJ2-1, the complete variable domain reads KAGVTQTPRYLIKTRGQQVTLSCSPISGHRSVSWYQQTPGQGLQFLFEYFSETQRNKGNFPGRFSGRQFSNSRSEMNVSTLELGDSALYLCASSSAPGRQETQFFGPGTRLTVL.

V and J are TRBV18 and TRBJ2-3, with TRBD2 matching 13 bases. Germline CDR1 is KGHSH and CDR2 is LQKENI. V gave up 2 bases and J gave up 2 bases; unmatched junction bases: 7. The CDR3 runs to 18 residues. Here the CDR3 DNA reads TGTGCCAGCTCACCAGGACTAGCGGGGGTTACGATCACAGATACGCAGTATTTT. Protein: CASSPGLAGVTITDTQYF.

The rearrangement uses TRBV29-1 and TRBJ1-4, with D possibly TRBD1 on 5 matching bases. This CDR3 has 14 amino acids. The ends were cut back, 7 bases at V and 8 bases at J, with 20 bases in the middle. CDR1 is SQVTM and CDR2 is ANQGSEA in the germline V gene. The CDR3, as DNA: TGCAGCGCCTGCGATCAGGGATTGAGAGAAAAACTGTTTTTT. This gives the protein CSACDQGLREKLFF.

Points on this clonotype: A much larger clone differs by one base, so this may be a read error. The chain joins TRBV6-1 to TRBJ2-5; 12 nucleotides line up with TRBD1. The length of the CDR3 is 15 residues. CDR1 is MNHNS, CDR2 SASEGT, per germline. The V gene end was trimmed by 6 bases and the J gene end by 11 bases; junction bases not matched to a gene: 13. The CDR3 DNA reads TGTGCCAGCAGGAACCCGGGACAGGGGGCCTACAAGCAGTACTTC. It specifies CASRNPGQGAYKQYF.